These 27 T cell receptor beta chains were sequenced from one sample in a study. Profiling relied on immunoSEQ multiplex PCR, and the TCRdb table lists in-frame clones only, not all of them. The sample lists approximately 70,000 clones, just under 95% occurring once. Material: PBMCs. The receptor set was obtained from a man aged 35 to 55 with rheumatoid arthritis.

V usage is TRBV7-8 and J usage is TRBJ1-5, with TRBD1 matching 9 bases. CDR3 size: 14 residues. The junction had 5 bases not matched to a gene; V was cut back by 4 bases and J by 7 bases. Germline V CDR1 and CDR2: SGHVS, FQNEAQ. In DNA form, the CDR3 reads TGTGCCAGCAGCTGGGACAGGGTAGGGCAGCCCCAGCATTTT. Encoded protein: CASSWDRVGQPQHF.

The chain combines TRBV5-1 with TRBJ2-1, with no clear D. Between the trimmed V and J ends, which lost 5 bases and 12 bases, there was a span of 12 bases. The CDR3 runs 11 residues. Germline assignment: CDR1 SGHRS and CDR2 YFSETQ. This CDR3 reads CASRDTMVQFF. The CDR3 region has the DNA TGCGCCAGCAGGGATACGATGGTGCAGTTCTTC.

This chain uses TRBV4-1 with TRBJ2-3; the D is unclear. This CDR3 is 16 amino acids long. The germline V gene has CDR1 MGHRA and CDR2 YSYEKL. V dropped 6 bases and J dropped 4 bases, with 20 bases sitting between them. The CDR3 DNA follows: TGCGCCAGCAGGATTGTATTTAGGAACCGACCAGATACGCAGTATTTT. Encoded protein: CASRIVFRNRPDTQYF.

Here the CDR3 DNA reads TGTGCCAGCAGCTTTACAGGGTACTCTGGGGCCAACGTCCTGACTTTC. This encodes CASSFTGYSGANVLTF. The chain couples TRBV11-2 to TRBJ2-6; tentatively, D is TRBD1 (6 bases). CDR1 SGHAT and CDR2 FQNNGV come from the germline V gene. CDR3 length: 16 residues. The germline V and J ends were trimmed by 3 bases and 0 bases, with 9 bases remaining between them.

The chain links TRBV11-2 to TRBJ2-7, with a weak D call TRBD2 (5 bases). This CDR3 has 13 residues. Trimming took 5 bases from V and 3 from J, leaving 11 bases between them. Germline CDR1 is SGHAT and CDR2 is FQNNGV. CDR3 sequence: CASSSPGIYEQYF. CDR3 in DNA: TGTGCCAGCAGCAGCCCGGGGATCTACGAGCAGTACTTC.

Remarks on this clone: Other DNA sequences in the same sample also yield this CDR3. The rearrangement links TRBV18 to TRBJ1-1; D gene ambiguous. Trimming left V 3 bases short and J 1 base short, with 6 bases between. The CDR3 has 13 residues. Germline values: CDR1 KGHSH, CDR2 LQKENI. CDR3: CASSPQGNTEAFF. Here the CDR3 DNA reads TGTGCCAGCTCACCCCAAGGGAACACTGAAGCTTTCTTT.

The CDR3 coding sequence is TGTGCCAGCAGCCTCGGACAGGGGAGCACTGAAGCTTTCTTT. This sequence encodes CASSLGQGSTEAFF. The chain recombines TRBV11-2 with TRBJ1-1; 9 nucleotides agree with TRBD1. Losses at the gene ends were 5 bases for V and 4 bases for J; bases not matched to a gene: 5. The germline gives CDR1 SGHAT, CDR2 FQNNGV. The CDR3 has 14 residues.

The gene calls are TRBV3-1 (or the pseudogene TRBV3-2) and TRBJ2-3; 9 nucleotides line up with TRBD1. This CDR3 has 15 amino acids. The germline gives CDR1 LGHDT, CDR2 YNNKEL (reference sequence). V was clipped by 3 bases and J by 5 bases; unmatched bases: 6. The CDR3 bases are TGTGCCAGCAGCCACCACAGGGGGCCGGGAGATACGCAGTATTTT. Residues: CASSHHRGPGDTQYF.

The CDR3 region is CASSPTGLAKNIQYF. CDR3 nucleotides: TGTGCCAGCAGCCCGACAGGGTTAGCCAAAAACATTCAGTACTTC. The chain joins TRBV7-9 to TRBJ2-4, with 7 bases lining up with TRBD1. Unmatched junction bases numbered 4, after V lost 5 bases and J lost 0 bases. This CDR3 is built from 15 residues. The V gene's germline CDR1 is SEHNR and CDR2 FQNEAQ (reference sequence). The full variable domain, with the rest looked up from reference TRBV7-9 and TRBJ2-4, is DTGVSQNPRHKITKRGQNVTFRCDPISEHNRLYWYRQTLGQGPEFLTYFQNEAQLEKSRLLSDRFSAERPKGSFSTLEIQRTEQGDSAMYLCASSPTGLAKNIQYFGAGTRLSVL.

This clone was picked up one time. This chain joins TRBV6-4 and TRBJ2-3, with 9 bases matching TRBD2. CDR3 length: 14 residues. Trimming removed 2 bases from V and 4 bases from J; junction bases left unmatched: 1. Germline V gives CDR1 MRHNA, CDR2 SNTAGT. In nucleotides, the CDR3 is TGTGCCAGCAGTGACGCGGGGGGGCCAGATACGCAGTATTTT. It translates to CASSDAGGPDTQYF.

The CDR3 DNA follows: TGTGCCAGCAGCTTAATTGGCGGACTAGCGGGAGGGTCGGGTGAGCAGTTCTTC. Protein product: CASSLIGGLAGGSGEQFF. The chain joins TRBV7-3 to TRBJ2-1, with TRBD2 matching 15 bases. This CDR3 region has 18 residues. Germline V gives CDR1 SGHTA, CDR2 FQGTGA. The trim removed 1 base at V and 9 bases at J, leaving 10 bases unmatched.

J is TRBJ2-3 and V is TRBV7-6; TRBD1 matches 8 bases. V was pared by 2 bases and J by 3 bases, with 4 bases of the junction left unmatched. Germline assignment: CDR1 SGHVS and CDR2 FNYEAQ. The CDR3 is 15 amino acids. CDR3 coding DNA: TGTGCCAGCAGCTTACAGGACAGGGCTACAGATACGCAGTATTTT. It translates to CASSLQDRATDTQYF.

V and J are TRBV6-2 or TRBV6-3 and TRBJ2-7; D unclear. The V end lost 0 bases, the J end lost 2 bases, and 14 bases lay between the germline ends. Germline CDR1 is MNHEY and CDR2 is SVGEGT. This CDR3 is 16 amino acids long. CDR3 nucleotides: TGTGCCAGCAGTTACTCGAACCGCACTATTCCCTACGAGCAGTACTTC. Protein product: CASSYSNRTIPYEQYF.

The chain employs TRBV11-3 and TRBJ1-6; TRBD1 agrees at 11 bases. Germline V gene lookup returns CDR1 SGHNT and CDR2 YENEEA. The CDR3 runs 14 residues. J gave up 9 bases and V 5 bases, and 3 bases lay outside the gene matches. In DNA form, the CDR3 reads TGTGCCAGCAGCCCGGGACAGGGGGGTTCACCCCTCCACTTT. It yields the protein CASSPGQGGSPLHF.

The V gene is TRBV5-1, the J gene TRBJ1-1, with unresolved D. CDR3 length equals 16 residues. Trimming removed 8 bases from V and 0 bases from J, with 20 bases in between. Germline CDR1 SGHRS, CDR2 YFSETQ. CDR3 nucleotide sequence: TGCGCCAGTAACTCCTATCCTATGAACTTGAACACTGAAGCTTTCTTT. Translation: CASNSYPMNLNTEAFF.

V and J are TRBV3-1 (or the pseudogene TRBV3-2) and TRBJ1-5; D gene ambiguous. Germline CDR1 and CDR2: LGHDT and YNNKEL (reference sequence). This CDR3 comprises 15 residues. V was pared by 0 bases and J by 4 bases, with 10 bases between. In DNA, the CDR3 is TGTGCCAGCAGCCAAGACGCAGGACCTAATCAGCCCCAGCATTTT. Protein sequence: CASSQDAGPNQPQHF.

The chain joins TRBV3-1 (or the pseudogene TRBV3-2) to TRBJ1-1, with 8 bases aligning to TRBD1. The germline gives CDR1 LGHDT, CDR2 YNNKEL (reference sequence). CDR3 length equals 15 residues. V lost 6 bases to trimming and J lost 2 bases; unmatched junction nucleotides: 8. CDR3 sequence reads: CASSSWDRPNTEAFF. DNA for the CDR3: TGTGCCAGCAGTTCATGGGACAGGCCAAACACTGAAGCTTTCTTT.

This clone is a singleton in its sample. The DNA of the CDR3 is TGTGCCAGCAGTTCCTTAGGGGGGAGGGACCAGCCCCAGCATTTT. As protein: CASSSLGGRDQPQHF. The chain is built from TRBV2 and TRBJ1-5; maybe TRBD1 (6 bases). Between the trimmed V and J ends, which lost 5 bases and 7 bases, there was a span of 18 bases. Germline lookup yields CDR1 SNHLY and CDR2 FYNNEI. The length of the CDR3 is 15 residues.

This chain connects TRBV7-2 to TRBJ1-3; tentatively, D is TRBD1 (5 bases). From germline, CDR1 is SGHTA and CDR2 FQGNSA. V lost 2 bases to trimming and J lost 4 bases, with 9 bases between them. The CDR3 length is 14 residues. This chain's CDR3 is CASSLSAGGNTIYF. In DNA form, the CDR3 reads TGTGCCAGCAGCTTATCGGCAGGGGGAAACACCATATATTTT.

J is TRBJ2-2 and V is TRBV9, with D possibly being TRBD2 (5 bases). The CDR3 extends over 16 amino acids. CDR1 is SGDLS and CDR2 is YYNGEE in the germline V gene. Trimming pared 0 bases from V and 4 bases from J, leaving 13 bases between. The DNA of the CDR3 is TGTGCCAGCAGCGTAGTGTGGGAGTGGGGCACCGGGGAGCTGTTTTTT. Its protein is CASSVVWEWGTGELFF.

This chain links TRBV18 with TRBJ1-1; D is perhaps TRBD1 (5 bases). The CDR3 contains 16 residues. Deletions cut 1 base from V and 5 bases from J, with 17 bases between. Germline V gene sequence: CDR1 KGHSH, CDR2 LQKENI. DNA for the CDR3: TGTGCCAGCTCACCACGCACAATTAAATCAGGGACTGAAGCTTTCTTT. Amino acids: CASSPRTIKSGTEAFF.

V usage is TRBV5-1 and J usage is TRBJ2-3, with D perhaps TRBD1 (5 bases). With 2 bases removed from V and 0 bases from J, the gap between germline ends came to 10 bases. The CDR3 is 15 residues long. The germline gives CDR1 SGHRS, CDR2 YFSETQ. The CDR3 bases are TGCGCCAGCAGCTTACAGGATACTAGCACAGATACGCAGTATTTT. This encodes CASSLQDTSTDTQYF.

The chain has TRBV5-5 and TRBJ1-4, with 7 bases that match TRBD1. This CDR3 is built from 16 residues. V lost 1 base and J lost 0; bases outside the gene matches: 3. Germline loops: CDR1 SGHKS, CDR2 YYEKEE (reference sequence). The CDR3 nucleotides are TGTGCCAGCAGCTTGACAGGGGTTGCAACTAATGAAAAACTGTTTTTT. Its protein is CASSLTGVATNEKLFF. Based on the CDR3 plus reference TRBV5-5 and TRBJ1-4, the full variable domain is DAGVTQSPTHLIKTRGQQVTLRCSPISGHKSVSWYQQVLGQGPQFIFQYYEKEERGRGNFPDRFSARQFPNYSSELNVNALLLGDSALYLCASSLTGVATNEKLFFGSGTQLSVL.

The chain has TRBV7-3 and TRBJ2-5; 9 bases are shared with TRBD1. The trim removed 0 bases at V and 1 base at J, leaving 0 bases unmatched. This CDR3 contains 15 residues. Germline loops: CDR1 SGHTA, CDR2 FQGTGA. Written as DNA, the CDR3 is TGTGCCAGCAGCTTAACGACAGGGGGCCAAGAGACCCAGTACTTC. It translates to CASSLTTGGQETQYF.

CDR3 protein: CASNLGRVPTDTQYF. CDR3 coding DNA: TGTGCCAGCAACCTCGGGCGAGTCCCCACAGATACGCAGTATTTT. The chain recombines TRBV7-3 with TRBJ2-3; D uncertain. CDR3 length equals 15 residues. Germline V gene sequence: CDR1 SGHTA, CDR2 FQGTGA. V was pared by 7 bases and J by 2 bases, with 16 bases between.

The V call is TRBV5-1, the J call TRBJ2-7; 8 nucleotides match TRBD1. The CDR3 consists of 14 residues. The V gene end was trimmed by 4 bases and the J gene end by 2 bases; junction bases not matched to a gene: 5. Germline CDR1 is SGHRS and CDR2 is YFSETQ. The CDR3 DNA follows: TGCGCCAGCAGCGCGGAGGACAGGGCCTACGAGCAGTACTTC. It encodes CASSAEDRAYEQYF.

This clone is a singleton in its sample. The chain combines TRBV6-5 with TRBJ1-2; 7 bases map to TRBD1. The CDR3 runs to 13 residues. The germline V gene encodes CDR1 MNHEY and CDR2 SVGAGI. V lost 6 bases and J lost 7; bases outside the gene matches: 8. The CDR3 nucleotides are TGTGCCAGCAGACGACAGGGTTACGGTGGCTACACCTTC. It translates to CASRRQGYGGYTF.